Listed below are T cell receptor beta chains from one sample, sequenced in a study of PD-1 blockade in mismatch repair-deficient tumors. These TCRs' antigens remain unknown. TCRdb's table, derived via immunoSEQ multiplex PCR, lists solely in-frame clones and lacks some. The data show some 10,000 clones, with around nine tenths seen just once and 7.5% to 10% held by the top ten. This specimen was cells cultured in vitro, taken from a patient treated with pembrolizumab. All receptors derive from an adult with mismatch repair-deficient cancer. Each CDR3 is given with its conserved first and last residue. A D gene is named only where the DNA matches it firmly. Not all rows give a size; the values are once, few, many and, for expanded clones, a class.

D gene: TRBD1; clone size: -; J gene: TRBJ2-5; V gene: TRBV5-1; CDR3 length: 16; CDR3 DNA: TGCGCCAGCAGCTTGGCGGGCAGGGGGCTTGGAGAGACCCAGTACTTC; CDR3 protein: CASSLAGRGLGETQYF
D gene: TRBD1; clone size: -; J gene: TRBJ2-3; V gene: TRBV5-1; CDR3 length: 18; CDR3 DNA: TGCGCCAGCAGCGAACCCCGCCGACAGGGCACTAGCACAGATACGCAGTATTTT; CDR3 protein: CASSEPRRQGTSTDTQYF
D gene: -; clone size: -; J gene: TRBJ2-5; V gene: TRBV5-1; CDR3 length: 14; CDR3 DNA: TGCGCCAGCAGGTGGTCCATACTGACAGAGACCCAGTACTTC; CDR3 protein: CASRWSILTETQYF
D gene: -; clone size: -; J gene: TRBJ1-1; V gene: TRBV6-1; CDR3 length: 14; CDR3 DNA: TGTGCCAGCAGTGAGCGGGGTCGAGGCGCTGAAGCTTTCTTT; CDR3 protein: CASSERGRGAEAFF
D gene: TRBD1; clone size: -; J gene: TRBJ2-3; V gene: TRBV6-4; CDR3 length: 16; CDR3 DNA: TGTGCCAGCAGCACCGGGACAGGACCCAGCGGAGATACGCAGTATTTT; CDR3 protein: CASSTGTGPSGDTQYF
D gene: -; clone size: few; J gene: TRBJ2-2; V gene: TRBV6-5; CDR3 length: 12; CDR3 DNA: TGTGCCAGCAGCATCGGTACCGGGGAGCTGTTTTTT; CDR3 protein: CASSIGTGELFF
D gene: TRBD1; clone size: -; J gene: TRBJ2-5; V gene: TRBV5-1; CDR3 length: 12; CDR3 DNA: TGCGCCAGCCGACAGGGGGCAGAGACCCAGTACTTC; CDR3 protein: CASRQGAETQYF
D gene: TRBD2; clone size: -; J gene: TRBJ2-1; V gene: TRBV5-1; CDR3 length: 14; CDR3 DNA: TGCGCCAGCAGCCCGGGACTAGCGTACAATGAGCAGTTCTTC; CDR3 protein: CASSPGLAYNEQFF
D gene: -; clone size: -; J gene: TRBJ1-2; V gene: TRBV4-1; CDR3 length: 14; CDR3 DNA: TGCGCCAGCAGCCAAGTCGAGGGGCCCTATGGCTACACCTTC; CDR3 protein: CASSQVEGPYGYTF
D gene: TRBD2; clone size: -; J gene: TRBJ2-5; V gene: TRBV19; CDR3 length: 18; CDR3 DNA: TGTGCCAGTAGTTTAATTCGACTAGCGGGAGGGCCGGGGGAGACCCAGTACTTC; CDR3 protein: CASSLIRLAGGPGETQYF
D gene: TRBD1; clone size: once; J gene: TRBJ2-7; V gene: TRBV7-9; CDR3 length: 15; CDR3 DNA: TGTGCCAGCAGCTCCGGACAGGGGCTTGGTTACGAGCAGTACTTC; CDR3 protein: CASSSGQGLGYEQYF
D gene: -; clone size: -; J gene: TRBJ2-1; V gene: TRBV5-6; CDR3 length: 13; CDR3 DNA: TGTGCCAGCAGCGCTGACTTTTACAATGAGCAGTTCTTC; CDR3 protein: CASSADFYNEQFF
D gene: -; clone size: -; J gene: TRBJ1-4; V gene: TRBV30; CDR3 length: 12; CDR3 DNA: TGTGCCTGGAGGGCCTCCAGCCGGGAACTGTTTTTT; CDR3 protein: CAWRASSRELFF
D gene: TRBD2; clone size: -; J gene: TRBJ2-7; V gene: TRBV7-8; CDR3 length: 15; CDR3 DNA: TGTGCCAGCAGGCCACCGGGACTAGCGTGGTTCGAGCAGTACTTC; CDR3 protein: CASRPPGLAWFEQYF
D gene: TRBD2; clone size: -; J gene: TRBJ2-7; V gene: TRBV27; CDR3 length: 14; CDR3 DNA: TGTGCCAGCAGTCTTAGCGGGAGTTCCTACGAGCAGTACTTC; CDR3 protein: CASSLSGSSYEQYF
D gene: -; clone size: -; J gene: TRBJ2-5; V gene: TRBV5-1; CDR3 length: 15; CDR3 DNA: TGCGCCAGCAGCCGGACTGGCGAGGGGGGGGAGACCCAGTACTTC; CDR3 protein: CASSRTGEGGETQYF
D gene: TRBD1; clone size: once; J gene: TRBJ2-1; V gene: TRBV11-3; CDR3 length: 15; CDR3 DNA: TGTGCCAGCAGCTTAACAGGGGGCGCCTATAATGAGCAGTTCTTC; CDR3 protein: CASSLTGGAYNEQFF
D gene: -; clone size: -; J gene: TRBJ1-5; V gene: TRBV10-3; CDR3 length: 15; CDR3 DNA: TGTGCCATCAGTACAGGCCCGGATAGCAATCAGCCCCAGCATTTT; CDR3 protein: CAISTGPDSNQPQHF
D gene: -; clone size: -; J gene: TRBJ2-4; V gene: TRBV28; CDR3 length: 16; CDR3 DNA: TGTGCCAGCAGTTCAACCGCAGGGTTAGCCAAAAACATTCAGTACTTC; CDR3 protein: CASSSTAGLAKNIQYF
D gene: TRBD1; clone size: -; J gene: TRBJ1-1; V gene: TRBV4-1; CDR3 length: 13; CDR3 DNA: TGCGCCAGCAGCCAATACGACAGGGGTGAAGCTTTCTTT; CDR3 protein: CASSQYDRGEAFF
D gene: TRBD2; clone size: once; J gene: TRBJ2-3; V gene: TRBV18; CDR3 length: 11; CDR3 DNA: TGTGCCAGCCCCACGGGACTAGCGAAATATTTT; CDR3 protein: CASPTGLAKYF
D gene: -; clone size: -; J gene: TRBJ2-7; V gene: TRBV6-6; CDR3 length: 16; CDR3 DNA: TGTGCCAGCAGTTACTCAGGTAGCGGAGGGAAGAACGAGCAGTACTTC; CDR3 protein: CASSYSGSGGKNEQYF
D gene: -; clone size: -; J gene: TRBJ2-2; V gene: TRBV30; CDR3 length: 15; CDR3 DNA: TGTGCCTGGAGTGTACTTCTCGGGAACGCCGGGGAGCTGTTTTTT; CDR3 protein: CAWSVLLGNAGELFF
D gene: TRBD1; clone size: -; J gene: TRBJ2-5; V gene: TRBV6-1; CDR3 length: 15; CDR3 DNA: TGTGCCGCGTCCCGGGACAGGGGTCAACAAGAGACCCAGTACTTC; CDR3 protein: CAASRDRGQQETQYF
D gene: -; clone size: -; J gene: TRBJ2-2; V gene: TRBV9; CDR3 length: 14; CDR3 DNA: TGTGCCAGCAGCCGGGGACATAGCACCGGGGAGCTGTTTTTT; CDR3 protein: CASSRGHSTGELFF
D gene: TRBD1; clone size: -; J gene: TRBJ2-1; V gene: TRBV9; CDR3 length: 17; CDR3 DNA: TGTGCCAGCAGCGTAGGGACAGGGGATGTTTCCTACAATGAGCAGTTCTTC; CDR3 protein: CASSVGTGDVSYNEQFF
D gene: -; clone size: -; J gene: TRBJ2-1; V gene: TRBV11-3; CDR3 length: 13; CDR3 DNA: TGTGCCAGCAGCTTGCTTCCCAACAATGAGCAGTTCTTC; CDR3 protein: CASSLLPNNEQFF
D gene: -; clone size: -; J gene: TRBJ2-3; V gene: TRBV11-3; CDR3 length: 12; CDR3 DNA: TGTGCCAGCAGCATTAGCACAGATACGCAGTATTTT; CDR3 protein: CASSISTDTQYF
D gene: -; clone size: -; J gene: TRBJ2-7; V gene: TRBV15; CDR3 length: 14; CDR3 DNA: TGTGCCACCAGCAGATCGCGCGACAGTTACGAGCAGTACTTC; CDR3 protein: CATSRSRDSYEQYF
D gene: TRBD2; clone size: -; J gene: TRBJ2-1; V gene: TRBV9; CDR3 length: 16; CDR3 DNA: TGTGCCAGCAGCCCTCGAGCGGGGGGGTTATACAATGAGCAGTTCTTC; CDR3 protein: CASSPRAGGLYNEQFF
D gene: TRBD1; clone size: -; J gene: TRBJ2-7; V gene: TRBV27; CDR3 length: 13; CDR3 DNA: TGTGCCAGCAGTTCCAGGGGGCTATACGAGCAGTACTTC; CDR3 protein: CASSSRGLYEQYF
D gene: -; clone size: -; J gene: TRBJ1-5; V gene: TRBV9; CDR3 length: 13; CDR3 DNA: TGTGCCAGCAGCTCGTCCCCTTTCCAACCCCAGCATTTT; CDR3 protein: CASSSSPFQPQHF
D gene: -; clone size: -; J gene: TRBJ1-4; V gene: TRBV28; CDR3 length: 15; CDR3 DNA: TGTGCCAGCAGTTCCTTGTATGGCCAGCGGGAAAAACTGTTTTTT; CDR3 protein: CASSSLYGQREKLFF
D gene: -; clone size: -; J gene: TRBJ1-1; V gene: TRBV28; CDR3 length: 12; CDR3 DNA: TGTGCCAGCAGTTTACCGGTTACAGGGGCTTTCTTT; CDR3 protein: CASSLPVTGAFF
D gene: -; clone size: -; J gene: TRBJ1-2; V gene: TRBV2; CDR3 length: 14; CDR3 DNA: TGTGCCAGCAGTGGTCGCACAGACCGCGATGGCTACACCTTC; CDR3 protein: CASSGRTDRDGYTF
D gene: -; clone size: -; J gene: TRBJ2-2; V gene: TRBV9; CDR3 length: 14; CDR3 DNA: TGTGCCAGCAGCGTAGTTGGGAACACCGGGGAGCTGTTTTTT; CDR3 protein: CASSVVGNTGELFF
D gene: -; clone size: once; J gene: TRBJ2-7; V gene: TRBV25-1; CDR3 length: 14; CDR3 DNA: TGTGCCAGCAGTGCGGCCGGGACACTATACGAGCAGTACTTC; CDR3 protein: CASSAAGTLYEQYF
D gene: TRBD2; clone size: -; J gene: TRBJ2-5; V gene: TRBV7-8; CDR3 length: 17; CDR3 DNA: TGTGCCAGCAGCTTAAGGGCTAGCGGGCTCGTCCAAGAGACCCAGTACTTC; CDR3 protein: CASSLRASGLVQETQYF
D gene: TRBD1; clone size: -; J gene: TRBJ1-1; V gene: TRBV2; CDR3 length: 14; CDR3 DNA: TGTGCCAGCCGGAAGGACAGGGCGAACACTGAAGCTTTCTTT; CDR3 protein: CASRKDRANTEAFF
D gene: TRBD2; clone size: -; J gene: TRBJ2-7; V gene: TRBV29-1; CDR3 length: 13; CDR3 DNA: TGCAGCGTTGAACCGACTAGCTCTGGCGAGCAGTACTTC; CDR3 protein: CSVEPTSSGEQYF
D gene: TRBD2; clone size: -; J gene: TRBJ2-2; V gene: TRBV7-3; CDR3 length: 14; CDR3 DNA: TGTGCCAGCAGCCCCATCGGCGGGGGCGGGGAGCTGTTTTTT; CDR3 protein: CASSPIGGGGELFF
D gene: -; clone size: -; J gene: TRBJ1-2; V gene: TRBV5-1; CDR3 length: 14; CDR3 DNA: TGCGCCAGCAGCTCCCCGGCGGGGACCTATGGCTACACCTTC; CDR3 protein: CASSSPAGTYGYTF
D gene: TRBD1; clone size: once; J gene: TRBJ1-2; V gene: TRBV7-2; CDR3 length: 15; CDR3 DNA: TGTGCCAGCAGCTGGGGACAGGGGGCCTCCTATGGCTACACCTTC; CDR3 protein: CASSWGQGASYGYTF
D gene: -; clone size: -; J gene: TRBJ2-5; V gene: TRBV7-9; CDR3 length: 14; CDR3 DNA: TGTGCCAGCACTCGCCGGGGCATCGAGGAGACCCAGTACTTC; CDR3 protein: CASTRRGIEETQYF
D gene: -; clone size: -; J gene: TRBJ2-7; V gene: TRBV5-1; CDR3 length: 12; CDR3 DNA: TGCGCCAGCAGCTTGTCAAACTACGAGCAGTACTTC; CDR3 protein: CASSLSNYEQYF
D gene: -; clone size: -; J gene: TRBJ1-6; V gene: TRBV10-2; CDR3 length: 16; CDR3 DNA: TGCGCCAGCAGTGATCCCCGACGCTCCTATAATTCACCCCTCCACTTT; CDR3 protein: CASSDPRRSYNSPLHF
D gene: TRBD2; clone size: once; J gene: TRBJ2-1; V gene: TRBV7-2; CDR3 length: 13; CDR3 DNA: TGTGCCAGCAGCCGCCGGGGGGGGAATCGATTGTTCTTC; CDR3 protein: CASSRRGGNRLFF
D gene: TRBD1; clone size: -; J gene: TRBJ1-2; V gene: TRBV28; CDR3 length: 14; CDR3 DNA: TGTGCCAGCAGTCAACCGGGACAGAACTATGGCTACACCTTC; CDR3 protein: CASSQPGQNYGYTF
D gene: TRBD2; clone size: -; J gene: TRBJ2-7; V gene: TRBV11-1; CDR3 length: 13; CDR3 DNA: TGTGCCAGCACCCGGGACTATACCTACGAGCAGTACTTC; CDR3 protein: CASTRDYTYEQYF
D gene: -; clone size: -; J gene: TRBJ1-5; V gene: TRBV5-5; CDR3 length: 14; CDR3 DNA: TGTGCCAGCAGCTCGGACGGAGTCAATCAGCCCCAGCATTTT; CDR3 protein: CASSSDGVNQPQHF
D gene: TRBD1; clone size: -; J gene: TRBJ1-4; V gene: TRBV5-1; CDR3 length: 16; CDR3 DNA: TGCGCCAGCAGCCTACAGGGGGACGCAACTAATGAAAAACTGTTTTTT; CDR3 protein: CASSLQGDATNEKLFF
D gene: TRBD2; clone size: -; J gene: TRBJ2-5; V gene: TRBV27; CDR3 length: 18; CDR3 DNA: TGTGCCAGCAGCCGTCCCGGACTAGCGGGAGGATCGCAAGAGACCCAGTACTTC; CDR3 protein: CASSRPGLAGGSQETQYF
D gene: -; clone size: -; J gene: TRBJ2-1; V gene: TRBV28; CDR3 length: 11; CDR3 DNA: TGTGCCAGCAGTTCCCCTAATGAGCAGTTCTTC; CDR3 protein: CASSSPNEQFF
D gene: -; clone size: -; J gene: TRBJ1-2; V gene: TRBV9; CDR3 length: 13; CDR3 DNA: TGTGCCAGCAGCGTAACAGGCTACTATGGCTACACCTTC; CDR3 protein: CASSVTGYYGYTF